This TCR beta chain was sequenced during a study of blood T cell repertoires in COVID-19. At the level of the study: Specimens from acute and convalescent COVID-19 originated in the United States, Italy and Spain. Sample material is recorded as cDNA or gDNA derived from T cells, B-cell-depleted T cells, or PBMCs.

CDR1 SGHVS and CDR2 FQNEAQ come from the germline V gene. With 2 bases removed from V and 3 bases from J, the gap between germline ends came to 5 bases. The CDR3 has 13 residues. Original handling: By means of reference gene primer amplification, nucleated cell counts were estimated. Data came from immunoSEQ multiplex PCR; TCRdb stores just in-frame clones and leaves some out. V and J calls and clone size are given by that table; D and trimming were obtained from the DNA. The sample includes under 250,000 clones, around nine tenths of them seen just once. The chain links TRBV7-8 to TRBJ2-1, with D tentatively TRBD1 (5 bases). The TCR comes from a man in his forties with acute or convalescent COVID-19. Sequencing input: peripheral blood. The CDR3: CASSLQGYNEQFF. Here the CDR3 DNA reads TGTGCCAGCAGCTTACAGGGCTACAATGAGCAGTTCTTC.